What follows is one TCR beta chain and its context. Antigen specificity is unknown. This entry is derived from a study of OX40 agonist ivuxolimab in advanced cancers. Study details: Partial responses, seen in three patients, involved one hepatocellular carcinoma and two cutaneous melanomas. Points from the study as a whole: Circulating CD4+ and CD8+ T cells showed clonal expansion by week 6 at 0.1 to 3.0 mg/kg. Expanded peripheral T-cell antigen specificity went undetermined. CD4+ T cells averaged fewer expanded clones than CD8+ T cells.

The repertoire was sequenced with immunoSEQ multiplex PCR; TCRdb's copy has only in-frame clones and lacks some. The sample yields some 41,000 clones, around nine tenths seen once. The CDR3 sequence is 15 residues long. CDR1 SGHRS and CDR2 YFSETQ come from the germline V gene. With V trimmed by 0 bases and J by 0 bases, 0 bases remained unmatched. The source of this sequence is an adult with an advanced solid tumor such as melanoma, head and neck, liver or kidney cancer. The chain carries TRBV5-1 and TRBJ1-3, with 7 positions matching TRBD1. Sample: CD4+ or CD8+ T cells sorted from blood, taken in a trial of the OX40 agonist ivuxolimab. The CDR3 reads CASSLGDSSGNTIYF. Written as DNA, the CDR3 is TGCGCCAGCAGCTTGGGGGACAGCTCTGGAAACACCATATATTTT.